The T cell receptor beta chain described here comes from a study of shared clonotypes between healthy human individuals. Study at large: The people who gave samples were a couple of women and a few men aged 18 to 49.

CD45RO-negative cells were positively selected for CCR7, leaving out terminally differentiated effector memory CD45RA+ cells. A remark on this clone: Its cognate antigen is unknown. This CDR3 is also generated by other DNA sequences in the sample.

Per sorted-subset replicate PCR, input was about 180 ng DNA, representing about 30,000 T cell genomes. Clones were read by immunoSEQ multiplex PCR, and TCRdb kept only the in-frame ones, dropping some. The table includes some 1,900,000 clones, just under 95% detected once. Findings and caveats of the study: The donor pool, a small one, limited the genetic and exposure-history diversity represented.

Germline V lookup: CDR1 SGHDT, CDR2 YYEEEE. V dropped 0 bases and J dropped 9; count of bases not matched to a gene: 1. This CDR3 comprises 14 residues. The chain combines TRBV5-6 with TRBJ2-1, with 12 bases aligning to TRBD2. Sample: naive CD8+ T cells sorted from blood. This sequence originates from a man aged 18 to 29 in good health. The CDR3 DNA follows: TGTGCCAGCAGCTTGGCTAGCGGGGGGGTTGAGCAGTTCTTC. As protein: CASSLASGGVEQFF.